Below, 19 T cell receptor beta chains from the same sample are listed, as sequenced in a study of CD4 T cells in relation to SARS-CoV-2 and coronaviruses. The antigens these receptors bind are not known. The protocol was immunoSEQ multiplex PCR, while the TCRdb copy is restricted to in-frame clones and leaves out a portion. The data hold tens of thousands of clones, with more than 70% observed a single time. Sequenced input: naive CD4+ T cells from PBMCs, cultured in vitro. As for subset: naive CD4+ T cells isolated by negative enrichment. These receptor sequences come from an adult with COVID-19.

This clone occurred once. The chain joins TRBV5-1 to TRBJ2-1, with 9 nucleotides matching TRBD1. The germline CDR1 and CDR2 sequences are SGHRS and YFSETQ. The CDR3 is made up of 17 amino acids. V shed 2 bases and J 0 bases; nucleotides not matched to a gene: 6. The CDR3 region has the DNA TGCGCCAGCAGCTTAGGACAGGGGACGAGCTCCTACAATGAGCAGTTCTTC. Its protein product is CASSLGQGTSSYNEQFF. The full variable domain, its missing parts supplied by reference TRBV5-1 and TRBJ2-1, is KAGVTQTPRYLIKTRGQQVTLSCSPISGHRSVSWYQQTPGQGLQFLFEYFSETQRNKGNFPGRFSGRQFSNSRSEMNVSTLELGDSALYLCASSLGQGTSSYNEQFFGPGTRLTVL.

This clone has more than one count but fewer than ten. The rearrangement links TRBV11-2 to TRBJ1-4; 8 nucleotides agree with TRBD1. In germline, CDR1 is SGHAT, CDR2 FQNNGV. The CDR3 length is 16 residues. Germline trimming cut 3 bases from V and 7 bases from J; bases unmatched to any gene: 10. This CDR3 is CASSLTGVGGIEKLFF. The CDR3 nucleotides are TGTGCCAGCAGCTTGACAGGGGTGGGTGGTATTGAAAAACTGTTTTTT.

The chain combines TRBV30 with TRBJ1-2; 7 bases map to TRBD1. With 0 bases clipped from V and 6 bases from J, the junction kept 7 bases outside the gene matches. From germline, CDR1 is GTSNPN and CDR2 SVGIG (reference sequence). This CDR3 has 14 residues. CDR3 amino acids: CAWSVSEGADGYTF. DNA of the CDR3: TGTGCCTGGAGTGTTTCGGAGGGGGCGGATGGCTACACCTTC.

CDR3 coding DNA: TGTGCCAGCAGTTTATTGCAGGGGGCCGTGACCACCGGGGAGCTGTTTTTT. This gives the protein CASSLLQGAVTTGELFF. The chain combines TRBV28 with TRBJ2-2; TRBD1 matches at 8 bases. V lost 1 base to trimming and J lost 4 bases; unmatched junction nucleotides: 8. Germline CDR1 MDHEN, CDR2 SYDVKM. The CDR3 loop spans 17 amino acids.

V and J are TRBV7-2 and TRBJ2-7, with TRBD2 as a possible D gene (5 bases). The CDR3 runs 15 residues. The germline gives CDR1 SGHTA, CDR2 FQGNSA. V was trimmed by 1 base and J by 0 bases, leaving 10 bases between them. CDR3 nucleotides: TGTGCCAGCAGCTTAGTAGCGTTAAGCTCCTACGAGCAGTACTTC. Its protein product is CASSLVALSSYEQYF.

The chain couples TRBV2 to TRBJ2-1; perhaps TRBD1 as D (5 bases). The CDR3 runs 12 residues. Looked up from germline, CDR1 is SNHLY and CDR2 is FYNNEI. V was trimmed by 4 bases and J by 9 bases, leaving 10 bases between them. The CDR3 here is CASSADIGEQFF. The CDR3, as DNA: TGTGCCAGCAGTGCGGACATTGGTGAGCAGTTCTTC.

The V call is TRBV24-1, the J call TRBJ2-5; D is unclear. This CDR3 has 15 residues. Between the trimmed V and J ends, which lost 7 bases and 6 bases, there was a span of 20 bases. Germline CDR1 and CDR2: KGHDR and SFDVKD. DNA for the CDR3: TGTGCCACCAGCGATGAAAAGTTTGGTAGAAAGACCCAGTACTTC. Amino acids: CATSDEKFGRKTQYF.

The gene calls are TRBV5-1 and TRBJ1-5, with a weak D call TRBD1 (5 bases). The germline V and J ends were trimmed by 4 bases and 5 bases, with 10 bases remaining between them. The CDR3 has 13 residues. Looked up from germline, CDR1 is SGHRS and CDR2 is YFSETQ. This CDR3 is CASSRGGDQPQHF. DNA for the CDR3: TGCGCCAGCAGCCGCGGGGGAGATCAGCCCCAGCATTTT. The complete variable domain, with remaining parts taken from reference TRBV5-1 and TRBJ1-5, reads KAGVTQTPRYLIKTRGQQVTLSCSPISGHRSVSWYQQTPGQGLQFLFEYFSETQRNKGNFPGRFSGRQFSNSRSEMNVSTLELGDSALYLCASSRGGDQPQHFGDGTRLSIL.

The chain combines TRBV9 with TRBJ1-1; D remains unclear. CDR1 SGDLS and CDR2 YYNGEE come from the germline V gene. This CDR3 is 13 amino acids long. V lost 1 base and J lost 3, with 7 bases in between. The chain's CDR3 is CASSVRVDTEAFF. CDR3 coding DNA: TGTGCCAGCAGCGTACGGGTTGACACTGAAGCTTTCTTT.

The CDR3 spells CASSSSTGAYGYTF. CDR3 nucleotides: TGTGCCAGCAGCTCCTCGACAGGGGCGTATGGCTACACCTTC. The chain is built from TRBV7-3 and TRBJ1-2; 8 positions match TRBD1. V dropped 4 bases and J dropped 5; count of bases not matched to a gene: 6. From germline, CDR1 is SGHTA and CDR2 FQGTGA. The CDR3 runs 14 residues.

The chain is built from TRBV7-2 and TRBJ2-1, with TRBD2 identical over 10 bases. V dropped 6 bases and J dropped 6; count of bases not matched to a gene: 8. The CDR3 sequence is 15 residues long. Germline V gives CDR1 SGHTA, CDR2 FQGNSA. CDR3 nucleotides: TGTGCCAGCAGACACAAGGGACTAGCGAGCAATGAGCAGTTCTTC. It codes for CASRHKGLASNEQFF.

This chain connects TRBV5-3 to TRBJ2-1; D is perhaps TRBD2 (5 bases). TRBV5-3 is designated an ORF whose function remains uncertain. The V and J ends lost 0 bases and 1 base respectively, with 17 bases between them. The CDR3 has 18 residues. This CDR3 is CARSLGGRREQSYNEQFF. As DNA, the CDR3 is TGTGCCAGAAGCTTGGGCGGCAGACGGGAACAATCCTACAATGAGCAGTTCTTC.

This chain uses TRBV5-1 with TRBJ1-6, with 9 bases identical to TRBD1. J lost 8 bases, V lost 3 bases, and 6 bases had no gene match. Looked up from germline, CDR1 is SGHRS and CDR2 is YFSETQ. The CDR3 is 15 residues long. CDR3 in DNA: TGCGCCAGCAGCTCGGGGACAGGGTCGGATTCACCCCTCCACTTT. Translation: CASSSGTGSDSPLHF.

DNA of the CDR3: TGTGCCAGCAGCAGGGTGGGCAATCAGCCCCAGCATTTT. Translation: CASSRVGNQPQHF. This chain links TRBV19 with TRBJ1-5; possibly TRBD1 for D (5 bases). The CDR3 has 13 residues. The V gene's germline CDR1 is LNHDA and CDR2 SQIVND (reference sequence). V was clipped by 9 bases and J by 2 bases, with 11 bases between them.

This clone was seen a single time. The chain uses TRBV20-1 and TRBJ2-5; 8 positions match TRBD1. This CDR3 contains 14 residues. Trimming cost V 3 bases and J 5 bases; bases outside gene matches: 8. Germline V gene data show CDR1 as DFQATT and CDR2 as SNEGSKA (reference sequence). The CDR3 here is CSASGTGSGETQYF. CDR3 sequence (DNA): TGCAGTGCTAGTGGGACAGGCTCGGGGGAGACCCAGTACTTC.

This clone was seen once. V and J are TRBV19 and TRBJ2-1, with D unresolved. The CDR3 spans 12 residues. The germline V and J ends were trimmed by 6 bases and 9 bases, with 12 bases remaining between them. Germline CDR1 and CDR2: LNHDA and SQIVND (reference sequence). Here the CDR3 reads CASSWYSGEQFF. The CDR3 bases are TGTGCCAGTAGCTGGTACTCGGGTGAGCAGTTCTTC.

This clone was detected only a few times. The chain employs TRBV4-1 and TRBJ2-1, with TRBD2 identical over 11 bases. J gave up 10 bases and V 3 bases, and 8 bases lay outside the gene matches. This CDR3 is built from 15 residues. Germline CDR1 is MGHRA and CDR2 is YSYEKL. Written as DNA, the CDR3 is TGCGCCAGCAGCCATTTACTAGCGGGAGAATGGGAGCAGTTCTTC. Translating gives CASSHLLAGEWEQFF.

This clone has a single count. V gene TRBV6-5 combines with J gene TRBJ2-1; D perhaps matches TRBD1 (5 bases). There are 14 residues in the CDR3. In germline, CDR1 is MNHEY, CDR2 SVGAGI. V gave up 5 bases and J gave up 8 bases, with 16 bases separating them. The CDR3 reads CASSPPGRGDEQFF. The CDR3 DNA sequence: TGTGCCAGCAGTCCCCCCGGTAGGGGCGATGAGCAGTTCTTC.

The CDR3 is CAWSIEGGYYGYTF. CDR3 coding DNA: TGTGCCTGGAGTATCGAGGGCGGGTACTATGGCTACACCTTC. V usage is TRBV30 and J usage is TRBJ1-2; D gene unclear. CDR1 GTSNPN and CDR2 SVGIG come from the germline V gene (reference sequence). Trimming cost V 2 bases and J 3 bases, with 13 bases left between them. The CDR3 extends over 14 amino acids.